This TCR beta chain came from a study of cytomegalovirus exposure and HLA in healthy donors. Study-wide background: Counted in an early data release were about 85 million unique TCRs from HLA-typed donors.

Study-wide findings and caveats: Most TCR sequences were rare, but some public TCRs occurred in many donors. TCR beta V- and J-gene trimming, according to a later analysis, was linked to a missense DCLRE1C variant.

PCR was performed using 60 Vbeta and 13 Jbeta primers. Clones were read by immunoSEQ multiplex PCR, and TCRdb kept only the in-frame ones, dropping some. This repertoire shows about 100,000 clones, less than 80% found once; its top ten account for approximately 4%. Trimming took off 2 bases at V and 7 bases at J, with 11 bases between the two ends. CDR1 and CDR2 (germline): KGHSH, LQKENI. This CDR3 contains 14 residues. This clone has ten or more counts. The antigen remains unidentified. Sequenced material: PBMCs. The source is a man in his forties in good health and CMV-seronegative. V usage is TRBV18 and J usage is TRBJ1-4; D not certain. The CDR3 nucleotides are TGTGCCAGCTCACCATCCGGGGAGATTGAAAAACTGTTTTTT. Its translation is CASSPSGEIEKLFF.